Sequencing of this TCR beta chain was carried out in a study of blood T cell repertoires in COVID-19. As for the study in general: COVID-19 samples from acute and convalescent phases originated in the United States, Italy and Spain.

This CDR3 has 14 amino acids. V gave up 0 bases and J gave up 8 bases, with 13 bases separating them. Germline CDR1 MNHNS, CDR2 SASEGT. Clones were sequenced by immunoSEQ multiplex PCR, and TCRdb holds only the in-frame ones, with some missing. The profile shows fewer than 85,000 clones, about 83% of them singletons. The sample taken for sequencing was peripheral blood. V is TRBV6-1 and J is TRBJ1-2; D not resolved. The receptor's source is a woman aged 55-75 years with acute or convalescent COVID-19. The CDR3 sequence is CASSEAQVYYGYTF. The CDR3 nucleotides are TGTGCCAGCAGTGAAGCGCAGGTATATTACGGCTACACCTTC.